Listed here are 19 T cell receptor beta chains from one sample, sequenced in a study of T-cell reconstitution after alpha-beta-depleted transplantation in children. Researchers prepared the TCRbeta library using unique molecular identifiers, the study reports. TCRdb fed the PCR reads into MiXCR, producing one record per CDR3 protein. The sample consists of fewer than 350,000 distinct CDR3 sequences, about 9.4% of them appearing once. Sequences were derived from PBMCs, sampled before TCRalphabeta/CD19-depleted stem cell transplant. The receptors were gathered from a boy in the first two years of life with acute myeloid leukemia, due to receive a stem cell transplant.

The CDR3 coding sequence is TGTGCCAGCAGCTTTCTCGGGCAGGGGGCGGCTGAAAAACTGTTTTTT. As protein: CASSFLGQGAAEKLFF. The chain uses TRBV7-9 and TRBJ1-4; 8 bases line up with TRBD1. Losses at the gene ends were 3 bases for V and 7 bases for J; bases not matched to a gene: 10. The CDR3 is 16 residues long. Germline values: CDR1 SEHNR, CDR2 FQNEAQ (reference sequence).

This chain joins TRBV19 and TRBJ1-5; TRBD1 might be the D (5 bases). Germline V gene data show CDR1 as LNHDA and CDR2 as SQIVND (reference sequence). V lost 6 bases and J 3 bases, leaving 15 bases between the germline ends. This CDR3 has 15 residues. The CDR3 nucleotides are TGTGCCAGTAGAGGAGAAGGGGATCCCAATCAGCCCCAGCATTTT. Translation gives CASRGEGDPNQPQHF. The full variable domain, rest sourced from reference TRBV19 and TRBJ1-5, is DGGITQSPKYLFRKEGQNVTLSCEQNLNHDAMYWYRQDPGQGLRLIYYSQIVNDFQKGDIAEGYSVSREKKESFPLTVTSAQKNPTAFYLCASRGEGDPNQPQHFGDGTRLSIL.

This clonotype was detected ten times or more. This chain links TRBV28 with TRBJ1-2; no definite D call. Trimming cost V 5 bases and J 7 bases, with 20 bases left between them. The CDR3 has 15 residues. The V gene's germline CDR1 is MDHEN and CDR2 SYDVKM. CDR3 nucleotide sequence: TGTGCCAGCAGTCCCGAGGGTGTCAGTCGATTTGGCTACACCTTC. Amino acids: CASSPEGVSRFGYTF.

Many counts were recorded for this clonotype. V and J are TRBV11-2 and TRBJ2-7, with 11 nucleotides matching TRBD2. CDR3 length equals 15 residues. V shed 5 bases and J 0 bases; nucleotides not matched to a gene: 3. Germline V gives CDR1 SGHAT, CDR2 FQNNGV. DNA of the CDR3: TGTGCCAGCAGCGCCACTAGCGGGGGCTCCTACGAGCAGTACTTC. This translates into CASSATSGGSYEQYF.

V and J are TRBV6-5 and TRBJ2-7; 8 nucleotides match TRBD1. CDR3 length: 16 residues. Trimming took 2 bases from V and 2 from J; bases not matched to a gene: 8. The germline CDR1 and CDR2 sequences are MNHEY and SVGAGI. CDR3 coding DNA: TGTGCCAGCAGTTACCGACCGACAGGGGCAACCTACGAGCAGTACTTC. Amino acids: CASSYRPTGATYEQYF.

This clonotype was detected many times. This chain uses TRBV2 with TRBJ2-7; D not certain. This CDR3 is 15 amino acids long. Trimming pared 4 bases from V and 6 bases from J, leaving 19 bases between. Germline CDR1 is SNHLY and CDR2 is FYNNEI. CDR3 in DNA: TGTGCCAGCAGTGTTAGAGCCACCTTAGCCGGCGAGCAGTACTTC. This sequence encodes CASSVRATLAGEQYF. The variable domain in full, completed from reference TRBV2 and TRBJ2-7, reads EPEVTQTPSHQVTQMGQEVILRCVPISNHLYFYWYRQILGQKVEFLVSFYNNEISEKSEIFDDQFSVERPDGSNFTLKIRSTKLEDSAMYFCASSVRATLAGEQYFGPGTRLTVT.

At least ten counts were recorded for this clonotype. This chain links TRBV7-6 with TRBJ1-6; D not resolved. The germline V gene encodes CDR1 SGHVS and CDR2 FNYEAQ. The V end lost 1 base, the J end lost 7 bases, and 11 bases lay between the germline ends. This CDR3 contains 15 residues. The DNA of the CDR3 is TGTGCCAGCAGCTTAGACATCCAGAGGAATTCACCCCTCCACTTT. It is translated as CASSLDIQRNSPLHF.

The rearrangement uses TRBV28 and TRBJ2-1; TRBD2 agrees at 12 bases. Germline V CDR1 and CDR2: MDHEN, SYDVKM. The V gene end was trimmed by 2 bases and the J gene end by 4 bases; junction bases not matched to a gene: 12. The CDR3 length is 19 residues. In nucleotides, the CDR3 is TGTGCCAGCAGTTTACTAGCGGGGGGGACGATCATTCTTTACAATGAGCAGTTCTTC. Protein: CASSLLAGGTIILYNEQFF.

This clonotype appeared many times. The rearrangement links TRBV5-1 to TRBJ2-1; D is ambiguous. Between the trimmed V and J ends, which lost 4 bases and 9 bases, there was a span of 17 bases. Germline CDR1 is SGHRS and CDR2 is YFSETQ. This CDR3 comprises 14 residues. The CDR3 nucleotides read TGCGCCAGCAGCCAGGACCAAATTTCGGGTGAGCAGTTCTTC. Translating gives CASSQDQISGEQFF.

The rearrangement uses TRBV7-2 and TRBJ2-5; 7 nucleotides line up with TRBD1. Germline CDR1 is SGHTA and CDR2 is FQGNSA. V lost 8 bases and J lost 5; bases outside the gene matches: 11. The CDR3 consists of 14 residues. CDR3 protein: CASREGAGGETQYF. In nucleotides, the CDR3 is TGTGCCAGCCGAGAGGGGGCAGGCGGGGAGACCCAGTACTTC. Together with reference TRBV7-2 and TRBJ2-5, the CDR3 gives the full variable domain: GAGVSQSPSNKVTEKGKDVELRCDPISGHTALYWYRQSLGQGLEFLIYFQGNSAPDKSGLPSDRFSAERTGGSVSTLTIQRTQQEDSAVYLCASREGAGGETQYFGPGTRLLVL.

In this sample, this clonotype turned up many times. The CDR3 DNA is TGCGCCAGCAGCCGACACAGGGACGATACGCAGTATTTT. This translates into CASSRHRDDTQYF. The gene calls are TRBV5-1 and TRBJ2-3, with D perhaps matching TRBD1 (6 bases). Germline CDR1 is SGHRS and CDR2 is YFSETQ. The CDR3 is 13 amino acids. The V end was cut by 4 bases, the J end by 6 bases, with 12 bases between.

This clonotype came up many times. This chain connects TRBV5-1 to TRBJ2-1; TRBD1 matches 10 bases. Trimming cost V 2 bases and J 10 bases; bases outside gene matches: 9. The length of the CDR3 is 15 residues. Germline-derived CDR1 and CDR2 are SGHRS and YFSETQ. The DNA of the CDR3 is TGCGCCAGCAGCTTCCGGGACAGGGGACCTAAGGAGCAGTTCTTC. This gives the protein CASSFRDRGPKEQFF.

Ten or more counts support this clonotype. The J gene is TRBJ1-2, the V gene TRBV10-2; 7 positions match TRBD1. The V and J ends lost 0 bases and 3 bases, in that order; junction bases with no gene match: 1. The germline V gene has CDR1 WSHSY and CDR2 SAAADI. The CDR3 runs 14 residues. The CDR3 here is CASSESGQYYGYTF. CDR3 nucleotides: TGCGCCAGCAGTGAGTCGGGACAGTACTATGGCTACACCTTC.

Note on this clonotype: A read error may explain this, as a much larger clone is one base away. The J gene is TRBJ2-3, the V gene TRBV9; perhaps D is TRBD1 or TRBD2 (5 bases each). The CDR3 loop spans 16 amino acids. Germline CDR1 reads SGDLS; CDR2 reads YYNGEE. CDR3 sequence reads: CASSPHPTRGTNTQYF. CDR3 DNA: TGTGCCAGCAGCCCTCACCCTACGAGGGGCACAAATACGCAGTATTTT.

This clonotype was seen more than once but under ten times. This rearrangement joins TRBV5-1 to TRBJ2-2; D not resolved. Trimming pared 4 bases from V and 7 bases from J, leaving 8 bases between. The length of the CDR3 is 12 residues. The germline V gene has CDR1 SGHRS and CDR2 YFSETQ. The CDR3 region has the DNA TGCGCCAGCAGCGACGAAGACGGGGAGCTGTTTTTT. It encodes CASSDEDGELFF. The full variable domain, in which reference TRBV5-1 and TRBJ2-2 provide the parts outside the CDR3, is KAGVTQTPRYLIKTRGQQVTLSCSPISGHRSVSWYQQTPGQGLQFLFEYFSETQRNKGNFPGRFSGRQFSNSRSEMNVSTLELGDSALYLCASSDEDGELFFGEGSRLTVL.

The chain links TRBV11-1 to TRBJ2-4, with TRBD2 matching over 11 bases. The CDR3 length is 19 residues. Germline-derived CDR1 and CDR2 are SGHAT and FQDESV (reference sequence). The J segment lost 1 base and the V segment lost 8 bases, leaving 16 bases of the junction unmatched. CDR3 loop: CASCLSSSGGLGAKNIQYF. CDR3 nucleotides: TGTGCCAGCTGTTTAAGTTCTAGCGGGGGGTTGGGCGCCAAAAACATTCAGTACTTC.

The table lists this clonotype with many counts. The rearrangement links TRBV5-1 to TRBJ1-1, with 7 nucleotides matching TRBD1. The CDR3 loop spans 14 amino acids. Unmatched junction bases numbered 2, after V lost 2 bases and J lost 1 base. The germline gives CDR1 SGHRS, CDR2 YFSETQ. The CDR3 region is CASSFRDRNTEAFF. The CDR3 region has the DNA TGCGCCAGCAGCTTCCGGGACAGGAACACTGAAGCTTTCTTT. Complete variable domain (other parts from reference TRBV5-1 and TRBJ1-1): KAGVTQTPRYLIKTRGQQVTLSCSPISGHRSVSWYQQTPGQGLQFLFEYFSETQRNKGNFPGRFSGRQFSNSRSEMNVSTLELGDSALYLCASSFRDRNTEAFFGQGTRLTVV.

In this sample, this clonotype turned up many times. V gene TRBV9 combines with J gene TRBJ2-1; 7 bases align to TRBD2. The germline V gene encodes CDR1 SGDLS and CDR2 YYNGEE. J gave up 4 bases and V 0 bases, and 10 bases lay outside the gene matches. The CDR3 covers 17 residues. The CDR3 coding sequence is TGTGCCAGCAGCGTAGCTTGGGGAGGGCCCCCTTACAATGAGCAGTTCTTC. Amino acid sequence: CASSVAWGGPPYNEQFF.

This clonotype was counted at least ten times. This chain links TRBV12-3 or TRBV12-4 with TRBJ2-7, with D perhaps TRBD1 (5 bases). The CDR3 has 14 amino acids. V shed 2 bases and J shed 2 bases, with 10 bases lying between them. The CDR3 protein is CASSLRGRTYEQYF. CDR3 DNA: TGTGCCAGCAGTTTAAGGGGTCGAACCTACGAGCAGTACTTC.